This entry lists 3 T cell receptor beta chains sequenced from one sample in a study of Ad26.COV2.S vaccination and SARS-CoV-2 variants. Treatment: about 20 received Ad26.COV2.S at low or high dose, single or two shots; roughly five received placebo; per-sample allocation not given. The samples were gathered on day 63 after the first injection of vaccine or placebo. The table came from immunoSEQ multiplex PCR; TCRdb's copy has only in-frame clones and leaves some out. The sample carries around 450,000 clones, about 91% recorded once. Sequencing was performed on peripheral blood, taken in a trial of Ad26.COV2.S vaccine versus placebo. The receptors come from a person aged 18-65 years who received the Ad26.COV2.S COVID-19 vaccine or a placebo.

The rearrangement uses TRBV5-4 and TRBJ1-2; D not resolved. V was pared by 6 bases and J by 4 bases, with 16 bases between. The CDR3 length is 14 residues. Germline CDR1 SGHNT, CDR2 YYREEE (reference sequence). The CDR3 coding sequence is TGTGCCAGCACTATGGGAACGGAGACCTATGGCTACACCTTC. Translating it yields CASTMGTETYGYTF.

CDR3 DNA: TGTGCCAGCAGCTTAGCTGGGGGGACGAACACTGAAGCTTTCTTT. It translates to CASSLAGGTNTEAFF. The chain employs TRBV7-2 and TRBJ1-1, with D maybe TRBD1 (5 bases). Germline V gene lookup returns CDR1 SGHTA and CDR2 FQGNSA. The ends were cut back, 0 bases at V and 1 base at J, with 9 bases in the middle. This CDR3 region has 15 residues.

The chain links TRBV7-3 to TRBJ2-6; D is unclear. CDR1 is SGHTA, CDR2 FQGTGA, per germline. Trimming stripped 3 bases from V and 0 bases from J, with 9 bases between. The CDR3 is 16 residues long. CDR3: CASSLGPRSGANVLTF. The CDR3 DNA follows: TGTGCCAGCAGCTTGGGCCCGCGCTCTGGGGCCAACGTCCTGACTTTC.